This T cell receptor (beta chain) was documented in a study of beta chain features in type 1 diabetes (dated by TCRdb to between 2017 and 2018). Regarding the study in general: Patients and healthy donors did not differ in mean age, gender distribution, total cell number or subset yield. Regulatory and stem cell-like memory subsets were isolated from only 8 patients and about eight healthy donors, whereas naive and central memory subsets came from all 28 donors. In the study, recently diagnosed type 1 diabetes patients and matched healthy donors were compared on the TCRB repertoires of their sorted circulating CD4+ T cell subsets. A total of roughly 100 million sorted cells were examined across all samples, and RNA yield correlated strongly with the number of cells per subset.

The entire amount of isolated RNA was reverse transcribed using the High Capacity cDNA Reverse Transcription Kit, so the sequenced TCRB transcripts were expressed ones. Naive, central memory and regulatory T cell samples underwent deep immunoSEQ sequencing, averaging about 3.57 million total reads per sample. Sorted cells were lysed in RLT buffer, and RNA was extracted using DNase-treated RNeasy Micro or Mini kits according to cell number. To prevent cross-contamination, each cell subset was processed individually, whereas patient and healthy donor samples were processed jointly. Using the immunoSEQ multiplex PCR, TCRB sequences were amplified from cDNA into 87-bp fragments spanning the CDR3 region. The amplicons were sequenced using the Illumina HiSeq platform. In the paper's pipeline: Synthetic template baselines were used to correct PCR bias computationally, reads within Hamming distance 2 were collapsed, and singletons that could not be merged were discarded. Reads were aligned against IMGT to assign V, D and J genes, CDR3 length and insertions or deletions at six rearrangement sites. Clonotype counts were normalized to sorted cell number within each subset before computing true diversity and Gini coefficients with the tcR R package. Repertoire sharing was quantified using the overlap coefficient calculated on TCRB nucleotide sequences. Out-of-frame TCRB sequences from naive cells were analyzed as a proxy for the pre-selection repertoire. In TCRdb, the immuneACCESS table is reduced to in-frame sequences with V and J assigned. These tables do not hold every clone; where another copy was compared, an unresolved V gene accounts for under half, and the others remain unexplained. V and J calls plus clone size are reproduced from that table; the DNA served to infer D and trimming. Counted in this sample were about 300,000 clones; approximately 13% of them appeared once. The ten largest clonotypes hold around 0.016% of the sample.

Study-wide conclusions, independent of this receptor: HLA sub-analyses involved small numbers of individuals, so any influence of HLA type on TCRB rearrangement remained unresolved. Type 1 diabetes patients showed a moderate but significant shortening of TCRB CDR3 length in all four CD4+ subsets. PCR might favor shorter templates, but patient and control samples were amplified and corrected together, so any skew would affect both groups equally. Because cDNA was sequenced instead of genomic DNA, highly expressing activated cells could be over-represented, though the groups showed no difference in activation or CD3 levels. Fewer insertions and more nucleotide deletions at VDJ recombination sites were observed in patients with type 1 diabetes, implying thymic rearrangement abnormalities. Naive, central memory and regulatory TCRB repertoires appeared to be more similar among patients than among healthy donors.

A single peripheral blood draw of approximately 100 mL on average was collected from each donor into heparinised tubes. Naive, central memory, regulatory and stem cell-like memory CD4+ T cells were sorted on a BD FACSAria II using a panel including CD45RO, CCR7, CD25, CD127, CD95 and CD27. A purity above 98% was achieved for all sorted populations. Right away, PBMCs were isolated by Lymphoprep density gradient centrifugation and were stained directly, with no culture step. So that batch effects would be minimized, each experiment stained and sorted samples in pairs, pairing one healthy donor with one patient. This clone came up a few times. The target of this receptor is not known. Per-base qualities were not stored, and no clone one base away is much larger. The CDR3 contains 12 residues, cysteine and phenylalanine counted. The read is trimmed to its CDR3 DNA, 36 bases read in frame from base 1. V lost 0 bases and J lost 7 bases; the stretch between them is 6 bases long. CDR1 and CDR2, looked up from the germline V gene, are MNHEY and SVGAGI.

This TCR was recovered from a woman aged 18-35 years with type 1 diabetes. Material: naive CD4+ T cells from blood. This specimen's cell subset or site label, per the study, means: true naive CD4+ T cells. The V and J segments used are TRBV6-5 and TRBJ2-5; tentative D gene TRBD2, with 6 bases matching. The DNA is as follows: TGTGCCAGCAGTTACTCGGGGGGGACCCAGTACTTC. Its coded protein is CASSYSGGTQYF.